The clone carrying this T cell receptor beta chain was seen more than once but under ten times. Its antigen is undetermined. Unique molecular identifiers were used to barcode this TCRbeta library. TCRdb recomputed calls from the PCR reads with MiXCR, one row per CDR3 protein. The sample shows 750,000 to 950,000 distinct CDR3 sequences, 16% of them seen only once. These data originate in a study of T-cell reconstitution after alpha-beta-depleted transplantation in children. General observations from the study: About two months after transplant, alpha-beta T cells reportedly came from several hundred expanded graft clones.

The junction had 6 bases not matched to a gene; V was cut back by 0 bases and J by 0 bases. The CDR3 is 17 residues long. Germline CDR1 is SGHDT and CDR2 is YYEEEE. The chain recombines TRBV5-6 with TRBJ2-3; 8 bases line up with TRBD1. Source: PBMCs, mostly from graft donor cells, taken 360 days after TCRalphabeta/CD19-depleted stem cell transplant. This receptor was obtained from a male patient under 18 who had a stem cell transplant for acute lymphoblastic leukemia, so the T cells may come from the graft donor. The CDR3 sequence is CASSLGTGSASTDTQYF. CDR3 sequence (DNA): TGTGCCAGCAGCTTGGGGACAGGGAGTGCTAGCACAGATACGCAGTATTTT.